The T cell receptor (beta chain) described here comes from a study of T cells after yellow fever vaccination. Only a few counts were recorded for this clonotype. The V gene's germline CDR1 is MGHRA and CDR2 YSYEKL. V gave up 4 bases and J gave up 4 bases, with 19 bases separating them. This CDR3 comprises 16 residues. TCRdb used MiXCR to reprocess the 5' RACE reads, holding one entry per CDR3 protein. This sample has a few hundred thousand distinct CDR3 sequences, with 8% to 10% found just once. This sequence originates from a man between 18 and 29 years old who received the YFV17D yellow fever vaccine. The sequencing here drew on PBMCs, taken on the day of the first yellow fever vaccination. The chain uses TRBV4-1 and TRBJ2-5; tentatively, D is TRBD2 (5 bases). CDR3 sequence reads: CASSLTWPPSLETQYF. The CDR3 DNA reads TGCGCCAGCAGCCTGACCTGGCCCCCTAGCCTAGAGACCCAGTACTTC.